Listed below are T cell receptor beta chains from one sample, sequenced in a study of shared clonotypes between healthy human individuals. TCRdb keeps only in-frame clones here, not all; method: immunoSEQ multiplex PCR. The data hold about 490,000 clones, with approximately 79% observed a single time. Sequencing input: PBMCs. These receptors were obtained from a woman in her forties in good health. Some clones in this sample may be carry-over from other donors' samples. The CDR3 runs from the conserved cysteine through the conserved F or W. Each record gives: CDR3 length, J gene, D gene, clone size, V gene, CDR3 protein, CDR3 DNA. The D gene is left open where the match is weak. Rows give clone size only sometimes, using once, few, many, or a class for an expanded clone.

15 | TRBJ2-7 | TRBD1 | - | TRBV6-1 | CASSEVTRTGGEQYF | TGTGCCAGCAGTGAAGTAACGCGGACAGGGGGGGAGCAGTACTTC
15 | TRBJ1-1 | - | - | TRBV7-6 | CASSLARGINTEAFF | TGTGCCAGCAGCTTAGCACGAGGGATCAACACTGAAGCTTTCTTT
16 | TRBJ2-2 | TRBD2 | - | TRBV7-9 | CASSHSAGARGGELFF | TGTGCCAGCAGCCACTCAGCGGGAGCTAGGGGCGGGGAGCTGTTTTTT
14 | TRBJ2-3 | - | - | TRBV7-9 | CASSFIGVTDTQYF | TGTGCCAGCAGCTTCATTGGAGTGACAGATACGCAGTATTTT
14 | TRBJ2-3 | - | - | TRBV11-2 | CASSLDGAGDTQYF | TGTGCCAGCAGCTTAGACGGAGCAGGAGATACGCAGTATTTT
14 | TRBJ2-7 | - | - | TRBV4-1 | CASSHGHQAYEQYF | TGCGCCAGCAGCCACGGACATCAGGCCTACGAGCAGTACTTC
14 | TRBJ2-7 | - | once | TRBV10-1 | CASSESGGPHEQYF | TGCGCCAGCAGTGAGTCGGGAGGCCCGCACGAGCAGTACTTC
15 | TRBJ2-3 | - | many | TRBV21-1 | CAILRTGHRTDTQYF | TGTGCCATCCTTAGGACAGGCCACCGCACAGATACGCAGTATTTT
16 | TRBJ2-3 | TRBD1 | - | TRBV7-2 | CASSLRATGGMNTQYF | TGTGCCAGCAGTTTACGAGCGACAGGGGGCATGAATACGCAGTATTTT
15 | TRBJ1-1 | - | once | TRBV18 | CASYYDFGWDTEAFF | TGTGCCAGCTACTACGATTTCGGCTGGGACACTGAAGCTTTCTTT
12 | TRBJ2-2 | - | - | TRBV2 | CASWTTAGELFF | TGTGCCAGCTGGACGACGGCCGGGGAGCTGTTTTTT
13 | TRBJ2-7 | - | few | TRBV5-1 | CASSQATVYEQYF | TGCGCCAGCAGCCAAGCGACAGTTTACGAGCAGTACTTC
14 | TRBJ1-5 | - | - | TRBV19 | CASSMGAINQPQHF | TGTGCCAGTAGTATGGGTGCCATTAATCAGCCCCAGCATTTT
15 | TRBJ2-1 | - | - | TRBV15 | CATSRGEGGYNEQFF | TGTGCCACCAGCAGAGGGGAGGGGGGCTACAATGAGCAGTTCTTC
15 | TRBJ1-4 | - | - | TRBV27 | CASSPNRVTTRRLFF | TGTGCCAGCAGTCCGAACAGGGTTACTACTAGACGGCTGTTTTTT
12 | TRBJ2-7 | - | - | TRBV6-5 | CASLTATYEQYF | TGTGCCAGTTTAACAGCAACCTACGAGCAGTACTTC
17 | TRBJ2-5 | TRBD2 | - | TRBV19 | CASSKGLAGGGRETQYF | TGTGCCAGTAGTAAGGGACTAGCGGGAGGAGGCCGGGAGACCCAGTACTTC
15 | TRBJ2-1 | TRBD2 | - | TRBV6-4 | CASSPGTISYNEQFF | TGTGCCAGCAGTCCCGGGACTATCTCCTACAATGAGCAGTTCTTC
13 | TRBJ1-2 | - | many | TRBV15 | CATSRDSIYGYTF | TGTGCCACCAGCAGGGACAGCATCTATGGCTACACCTTC
16 | TRBJ1-3 | - | many | TRBV5-1 | CASSLGTGFKGNTIYF | TGCGCCAGCAGCTTGGGAACAGGGTTCAAGGGAAACACCATATATTTT
16 | TRBJ2-7 | TRBD1 | - | TRBV18 | CASSPGQGFTAYEQYF | TGTGCCAGCTCACCCGGACAGGGTTTTACGGCCTACGAGCAGTACTTC
19 | TRBJ2-6 | TRBD2 | medium-sized | TRBV18 | CASSPLALAGGSGANVLTF | TGTGCCAGCTCACCACTCGCACTAGCGGGAGGGTCTGGGGCCAACGTCCTGACTTTC
16 | TRBJ2-1 | TRBD2 | - | TRBV11-2 | CASRGLAGGGYNEQFF | TGTGCCAGCAGGGGACTAGCGGGAGGAGGTTACAATGAGCAGTTCTTC
13 | TRBJ1-1 | - | - | TRBV9 | CASSRDPNTEAFF | TGTGCCAGCAGCAGGGACCCGAACACTGAAGCTTTCTTT
13 | TRBJ2-1 | - | few | TRBV7-2 | CASSRDGNNEQFF | TGTGCCAGCAGCCGGGACGGAAACAATGAGCAGTTCTTC
13 | TRBJ1-5 | - | - | TRBV12-2 | CASRLEDGQPQHF | TGTGCAAGTCGCTTAGAGGATGGGCAGCCCCAGCATTTT
19 | TRBJ2-7 | TRBD2 | - | TRBV19 | CASSIFPGLAAKSSYEQYF | TGTGCCAGTAGTATATTCCCGGGACTAGCGGCAAAGAGCTCCTACGAGCAGTACTTC
15 | TRBJ2-3 | - | - | TRBV7-9 | CASSKTMGVTDTQYF | TGTGCCAGCTCTAAGACGATGGGGGTCACAGATACGCAGTATTTT
13 | TRBJ2-3 | - | - | TRBV11-2 | CASSLEGTDTQYF | TGTGCCAGCAGCTTAGAAGGAACAGATACGCAGTATTTT
15 | TRBJ1-3 | TRBD1 | - | TRBV28 | CASNHHRGRGNTIYF | TGTGCCAGCAACCATCACAGGGGGCGAGGAAACACCATATATTTT
13 | TRBJ1-5 | - | few | TRBV6-5 | CASSPASNQPQHF | TGTGCCAGCTCCCCGGCGAGCAATCAGCCCCAGCATTTT
15 | TRBJ2-1 | - | many | TRBV11-3 | CASSPPVGAYNEQFF | TGTGCCAGCAGCCCCCCCGTTGGAGCCTACAATGAGCAGTTCTTC
14 | TRBJ1-1 | TRBD1 | few | TRBV30 | CAWRDRGRNTEAFF | TGTGCCTGGAGGGACAGGGGCCGCAACACTGAAGCTTTCTTT
16 | TRBJ1-1 | - | - | TRBV7-9 | CASSLAVRLMNTEAFF | TGTGCCAGCAGCTTGGCCGTCCGTCTTATGAACACTGAAGCTTTCTTT
15 | TRBJ2-7 | - | - | TRBV5-4 | CASSPNGRAAYEQYF | TGTGCCAGCAGCCCGAATGGCAGGGCGGCCTACGAGCAGTACTTC
13 | TRBJ2-5 | - | - | TRBV28 | CASRKRGQETQYF | TGTGCCAGCAGGAAGAGGGGCCAAGAGACCCAGTACTTC
13 | TRBJ2-2 | - | - | TRBV7-2 | CASSYQGDGELFF | TGTGCCAGCAGCTACCAGGGCGACGGGGAGCTGTTTTTT
14 | TRBJ1-2 | TRBD1 | - | TRBV5-6 | CASSRQGAAYGYTF | TGTGCCAGCAGCCGGCAGGGGGCGGCCTATGGCTACACCTTC
15 | TRBJ2-1 | - | few | TRBV5-1 | CASSLGLASYNEQFF | TGCGCCAGCAGCTTGGGCCTAGCGAGCTACAATGAGCAGTTCTTC
16 | TRBJ2-7 | TRBD2 | - | TRBV7-2 | CASSTGTSGSPHEQYF | TGTGCCAGCAGCACCGGGACTAGCGGAAGCCCCCACGAGCAGTACTTC